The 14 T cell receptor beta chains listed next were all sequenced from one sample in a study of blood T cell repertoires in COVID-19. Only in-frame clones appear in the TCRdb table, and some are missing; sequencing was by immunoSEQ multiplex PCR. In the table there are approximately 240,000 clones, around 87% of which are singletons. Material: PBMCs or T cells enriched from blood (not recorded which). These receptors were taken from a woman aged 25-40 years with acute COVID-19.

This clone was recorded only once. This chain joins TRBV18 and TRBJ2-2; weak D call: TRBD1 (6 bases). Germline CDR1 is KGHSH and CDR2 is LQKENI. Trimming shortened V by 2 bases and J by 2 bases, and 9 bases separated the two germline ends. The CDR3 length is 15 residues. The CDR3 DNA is TGTGCCAGCTCACCAGGACAGAGAAACACCGGGGAGCTGTTTTTT. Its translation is CASSPGQRNTGELFF.

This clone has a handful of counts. The CDR3 here is CASSFSRSGYTF. CDR3 nucleotide sequence: TGTGCCAGCAGCTTTTCTAGGTCTGGCTACACCTTC. The rearrangement links TRBV5-4 to TRBJ1-2; D remains ambiguous. The CDR3 sequence is 12 residues long. CDR1 is SGHNT, CDR2 YYREEE, per germline (reference sequence). Trimming left V 2 bases short and J 7 bases short, with 9 bases between.

The CDR3 region is CASSTFTGPTEAFF. CDR3 sequence (DNA): TGTGCCAGTAGTACATTTACAGGGCCCACTGAAGCTTTCTTT. J is TRBJ1-1 and V is TRBV19; D is perhaps TRBD1 (6 bases). This CDR3 has 14 residues. V gave up 4 bases and J gave up 4 bases, with 13 bases separating them. CDR1 is LNHDA and CDR2 is SQIVND in the germline V gene (reference sequence).

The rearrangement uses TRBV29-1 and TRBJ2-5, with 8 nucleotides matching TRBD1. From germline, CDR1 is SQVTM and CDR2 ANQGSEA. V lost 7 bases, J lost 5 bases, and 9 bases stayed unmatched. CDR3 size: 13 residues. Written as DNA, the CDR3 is TGCAGCGCGAGGGACAGGAGTGCGGAGACCCAGTACTTC. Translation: CSARDRSAETQYF.

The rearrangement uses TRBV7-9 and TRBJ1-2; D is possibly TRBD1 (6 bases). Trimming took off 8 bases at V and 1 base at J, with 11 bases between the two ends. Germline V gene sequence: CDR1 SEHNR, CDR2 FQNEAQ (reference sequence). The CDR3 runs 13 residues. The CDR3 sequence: CASEGENNYGYTF. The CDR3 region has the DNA TGTGCCAGCGAGGGGGAAAATAACTATGGCTACACCTTC.

The CDR3 DNA reads as TGTGCCAGCAGTGACCCGTGGCAGTTCTTC. Residues: CASSDPWQFF. The gene calls are TRBV2 and TRBJ2-1; no definite D call. This CDR3 is built from 10 residues. Germline-derived CDR1 and CDR2 are SNHLY and FYNNEI. With 3 bases removed from V and 12 bases from J, the gap between germline ends came to 6 bases.

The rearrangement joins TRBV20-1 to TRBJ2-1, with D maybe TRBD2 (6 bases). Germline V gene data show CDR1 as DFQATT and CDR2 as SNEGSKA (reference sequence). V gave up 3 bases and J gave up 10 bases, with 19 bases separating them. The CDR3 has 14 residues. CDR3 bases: TGCAGTGCTAGTTGGACGGGTCGGGGGTTAGAGCAGTTCTTC. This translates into CSASWTGRGLEQFF.

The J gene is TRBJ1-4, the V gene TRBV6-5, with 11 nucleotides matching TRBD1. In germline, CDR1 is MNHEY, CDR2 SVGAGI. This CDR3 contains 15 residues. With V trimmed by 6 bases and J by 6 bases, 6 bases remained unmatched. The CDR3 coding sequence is TGTGCCAGCAGGACACCGGGACAGGGGGATGAAAAACTGTTTTTT. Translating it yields CASRTPGQGDEKLFF.

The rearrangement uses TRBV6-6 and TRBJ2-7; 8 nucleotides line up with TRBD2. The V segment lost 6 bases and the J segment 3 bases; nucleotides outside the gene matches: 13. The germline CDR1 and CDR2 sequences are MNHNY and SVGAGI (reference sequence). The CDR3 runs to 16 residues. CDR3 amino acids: CASRRVVTSASYEQYF. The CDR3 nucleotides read TGTGCCAGCAGAAGGGTAGTGACTAGCGCTAGCTACGAGCAGTACTTC.

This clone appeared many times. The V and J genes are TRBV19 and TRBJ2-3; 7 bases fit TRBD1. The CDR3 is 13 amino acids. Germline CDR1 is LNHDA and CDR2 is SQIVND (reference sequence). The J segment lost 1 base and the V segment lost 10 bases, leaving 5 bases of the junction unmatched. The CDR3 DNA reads TGTGCCACAGGGGGTGGGGGCACAGATACGCAGTATTTT. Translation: CATGGGGTDTQYF.

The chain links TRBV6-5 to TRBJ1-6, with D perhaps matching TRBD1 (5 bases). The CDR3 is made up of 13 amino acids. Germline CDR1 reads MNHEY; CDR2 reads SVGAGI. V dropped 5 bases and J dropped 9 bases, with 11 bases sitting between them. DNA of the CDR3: TGTGCCAGCAGTCTACACAGGTTTTCACCCCTCCACTTT. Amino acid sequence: CASSLHRFSPLHF.

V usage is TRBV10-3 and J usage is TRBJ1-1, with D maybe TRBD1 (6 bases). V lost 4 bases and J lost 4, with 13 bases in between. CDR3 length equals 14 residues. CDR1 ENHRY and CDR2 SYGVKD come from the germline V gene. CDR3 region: CAISAGQKGTEAFF. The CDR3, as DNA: TGTGCCATCAGTGCCGGACAGAAGGGCACTGAAGCTTTCTTT.

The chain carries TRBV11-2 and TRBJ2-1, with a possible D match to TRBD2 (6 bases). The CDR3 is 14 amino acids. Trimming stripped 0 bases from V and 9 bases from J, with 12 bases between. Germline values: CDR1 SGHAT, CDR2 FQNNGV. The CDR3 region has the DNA TGTGCCAGCAGCTTAGATCCTAGGGGAGGTGAGCAGTTCTTC. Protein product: CASSLDPRGGEQFF. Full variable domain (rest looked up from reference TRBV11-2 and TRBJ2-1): EAGVAQSPRYKIIEKRQSVAFWCNPISGHATLYWYQQILGQGPKLLIQFQNNGVVDDSQLPKDRFSAERLKGVDSTLKIQPAKLEDSAVYLCASSLDPRGGEQFFGPGTRLTVL.

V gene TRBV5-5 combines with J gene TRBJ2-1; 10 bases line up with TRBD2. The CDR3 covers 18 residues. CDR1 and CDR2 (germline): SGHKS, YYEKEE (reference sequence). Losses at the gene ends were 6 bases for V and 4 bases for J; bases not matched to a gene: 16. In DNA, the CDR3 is TGTGCCAGCAACAAAGGGGCTAGCGGGAGTGTAATGTACAATGAGCAGTTCTTC. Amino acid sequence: CASNKGASGSVMYNEQFF. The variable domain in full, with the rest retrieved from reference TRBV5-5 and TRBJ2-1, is DAGVTQSPTHLIKTRGQQVTLRCSPISGHKSVSWYQQVLGQGPQFIFQYYEKEERGRGNFPDRFSARQFPNYSSELNVNALLLGDSALYLCASNKGASGSVMYNEQFFGPGTRLTVL.